The entry below describes one TCR beta chain. Its specificity is unknown. This CDR3 comprises 15 residues. Germline V gene sequence: CDR1 KGHSH, CDR2 LQKENI. Unmatched junction bases numbered 7, after V lost 3 bases and J lost 7 bases. The study made its TCR cDNA through 5'RACE template switching. That step introduced a universal primer site along with UMIs. A single record per CDR3 protein comes from TCRdb applying MiXCR to the 5' RACE reads. The profile covers a few hundred thousand distinct CDR3 sequences, with about 15% appearing a single time and around 16% taken by the ten largest. The data belong to a study of T cells after yellow fever vaccination. For the study at large: For low cell numbers, libraries were made with SMART-Seq v4 Ultra Low Input.

Whole-study findings and limits: Reappearance after the booster was observed for most primary-vaccination clones (about 96% CD4, over 70% CD8).

The receptor was isolated from a man in his late teens or twenties who received the YFV17D yellow fever vaccine. This material consisted of PBMCs, taken less than 6 days after the first yellow fever vaccination. The genes are TRBV18 and TRBJ1-5; 9 nucleotides line up with TRBD1. The CDR3 sequence: CASSPTTGGRQPQHF. CDR3 sequence (DNA): TGTGCCAGCTCACCGACTACAGGGGGCCGGCAGCCCCAGCATTTT. The complete variable domain, with remaining parts taken from reference TRBV18 and TRBJ1-5, reads NAGVMQNPRHLVRRRGQEARLRCSPMKGHSHVYWYRQLPEEGLKFMVYLQKENIIDESGMPKERFSAEFPKEGPSILRIQQVVRGDSAAYFCASSPTTGGRQPQHFGDGTRLSIL.